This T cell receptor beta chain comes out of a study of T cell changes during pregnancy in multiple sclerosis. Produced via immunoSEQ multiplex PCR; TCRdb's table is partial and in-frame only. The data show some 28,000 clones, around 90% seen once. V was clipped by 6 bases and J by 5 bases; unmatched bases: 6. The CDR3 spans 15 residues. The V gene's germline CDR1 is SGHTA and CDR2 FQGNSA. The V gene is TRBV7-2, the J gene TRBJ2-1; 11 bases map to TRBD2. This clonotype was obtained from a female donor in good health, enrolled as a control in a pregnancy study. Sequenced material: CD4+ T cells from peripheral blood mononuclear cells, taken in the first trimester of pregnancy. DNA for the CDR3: TGTGCCAGCAGGGCTGGGACTAGCGGAGACAATGAGCAGTTCTTC. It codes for CASRAGTSGDNEQFF.